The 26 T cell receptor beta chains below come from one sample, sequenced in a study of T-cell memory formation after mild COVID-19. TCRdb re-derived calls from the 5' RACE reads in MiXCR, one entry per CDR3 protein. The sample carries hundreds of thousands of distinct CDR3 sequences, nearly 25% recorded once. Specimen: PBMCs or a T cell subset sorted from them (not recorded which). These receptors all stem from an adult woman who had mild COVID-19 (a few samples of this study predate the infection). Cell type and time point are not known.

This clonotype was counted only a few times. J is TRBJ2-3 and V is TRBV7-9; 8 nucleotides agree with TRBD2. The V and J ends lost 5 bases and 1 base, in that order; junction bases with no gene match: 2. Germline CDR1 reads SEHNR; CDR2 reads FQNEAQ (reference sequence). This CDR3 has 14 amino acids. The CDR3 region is CASSAAGGTDTQYF. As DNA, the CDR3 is TGTGCCAGCAGCGCAGCGGGAGGCACAGATACGCAGTATTTT.

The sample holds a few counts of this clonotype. The CDR3 protein is CASSFQVQGGETQYF. CDR3 DNA: TGCGCCAGCAGCTTCCAGGTTCAGGGAGGGGAGACCCAGTACTTC. This chain uses TRBV5-1 with TRBJ2-5; 7 positions agree with TRBD2. Per the germline V gene, CDR1 is SGHRS and CDR2 is YFSETQ. After removal of 2 bases from V and 5 bases from J, the junction contained 9 bases not matched to a gene. CDR3 length: 15 residues.

This chain's CDR3 is CASSLVGKSTDTQYF. In DNA, the CDR3 is TGCGCCAGCAGCTTGGTGGGGAAGAGCACAGATACGCAGTATTTT. This chain connects TRBV5-1 to TRBJ2-3; the D is unclear. CDR3 size: 15 residues. The V gene's germline CDR1 is SGHRS and CDR2 YFSETQ. V dropped 0 bases and J dropped 0 bases, with 8 bases sitting between them.

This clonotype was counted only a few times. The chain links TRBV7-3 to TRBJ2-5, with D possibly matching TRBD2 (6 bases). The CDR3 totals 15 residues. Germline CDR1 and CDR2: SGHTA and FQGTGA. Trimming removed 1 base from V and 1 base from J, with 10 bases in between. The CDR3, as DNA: TGTGCCAGCAGCTTAAGTCCTAGCGCCCAAGAGACCCAGTACTTC. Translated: CASSLSPSAQETQYF.

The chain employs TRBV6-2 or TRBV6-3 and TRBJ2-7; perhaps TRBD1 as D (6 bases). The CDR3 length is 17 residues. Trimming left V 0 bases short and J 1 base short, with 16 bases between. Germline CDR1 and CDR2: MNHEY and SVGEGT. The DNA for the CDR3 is TGTGCCAGCAGTTACTCTTTTCCCGGGGACAAGTCCTACGAGCAGTACTTC. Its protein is CASSYSFPGDKSYEQYF.

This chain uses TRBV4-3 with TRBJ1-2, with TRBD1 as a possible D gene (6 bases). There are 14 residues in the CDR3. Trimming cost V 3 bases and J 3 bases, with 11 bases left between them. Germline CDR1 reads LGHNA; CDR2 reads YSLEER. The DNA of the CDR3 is TGCGCCAGCAGCCAGACACAGGGAGACTATGGCTACACCTTC. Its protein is CASSQTQGDYGYTF.

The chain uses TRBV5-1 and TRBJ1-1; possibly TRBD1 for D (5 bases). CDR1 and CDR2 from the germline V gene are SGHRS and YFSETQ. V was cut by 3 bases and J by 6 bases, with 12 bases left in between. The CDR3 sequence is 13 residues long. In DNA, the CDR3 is TGCGCCAGCAGCTCGTCGGGGGAATCTGAAGCTTTCTTT. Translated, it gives CASSSSGESEAFF. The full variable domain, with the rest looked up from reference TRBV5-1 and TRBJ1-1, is KAGVTQTPRYLIKTRGQQVTLSCSPISGHRSVSWYQQTPGQGLQFLFEYFSETQRNKGNFPGRFSGRQFSNSRSEMNVSTLELGDSALYLCASSSSGESEAFFGQGTRLTVV.

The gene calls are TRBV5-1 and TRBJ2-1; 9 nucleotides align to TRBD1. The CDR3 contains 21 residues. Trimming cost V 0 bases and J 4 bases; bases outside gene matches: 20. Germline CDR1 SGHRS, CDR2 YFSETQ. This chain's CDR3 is CASSLVQGTGPLGRKYNEQFF. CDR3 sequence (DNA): TGCGCCAGCAGCTTGGTCCAGGGGACAGGGCCCTTGGGCCGGAAATACAATGAGCAGTTCTTC.

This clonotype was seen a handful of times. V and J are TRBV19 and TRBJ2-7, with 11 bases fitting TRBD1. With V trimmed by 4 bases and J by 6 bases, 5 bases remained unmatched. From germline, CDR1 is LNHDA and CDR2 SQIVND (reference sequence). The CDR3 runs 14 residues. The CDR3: CASSTTGTGGEQYF. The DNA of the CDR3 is TGTGCCAGTAGTACCACCGGGACAGGGGGCGAGCAGTACTTC.

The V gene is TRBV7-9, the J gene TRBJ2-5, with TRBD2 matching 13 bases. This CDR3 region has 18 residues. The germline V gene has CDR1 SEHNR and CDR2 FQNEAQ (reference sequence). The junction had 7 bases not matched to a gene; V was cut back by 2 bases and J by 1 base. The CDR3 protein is CASSLSGTSGDPQETQYF. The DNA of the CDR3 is TGTGCCAGCAGCTTAAGTGGGACTAGCGGGGACCCCCAAGAGACCCAGTACTTC. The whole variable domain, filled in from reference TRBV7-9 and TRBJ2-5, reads DTGVSQNPRHKITKRGQNVTFRCDPISEHNRLYWYRQTLGQGPEFLTYFQNEAQLEKSRLLSDRFSAERPKGSFSTLEIQRTEQGDSAMYLCASSLSGTSGDPQETQYFGPGTRLLVL.

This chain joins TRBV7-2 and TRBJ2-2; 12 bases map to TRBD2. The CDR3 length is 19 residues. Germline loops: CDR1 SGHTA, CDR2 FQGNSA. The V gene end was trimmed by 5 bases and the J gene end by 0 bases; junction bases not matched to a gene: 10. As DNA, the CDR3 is TGTGCCAGCAGCCCCCGCCGCGGACTAGCGGGGACGAACACCGGGGAGCTGTTTTTT. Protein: CASSPRRGLAGTNTGELFF.

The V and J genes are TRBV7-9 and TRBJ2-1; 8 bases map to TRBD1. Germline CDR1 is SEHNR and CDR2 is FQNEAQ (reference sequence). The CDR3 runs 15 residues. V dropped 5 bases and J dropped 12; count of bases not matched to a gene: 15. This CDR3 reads CASSTQGANNEWQFF. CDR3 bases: TGTGCCAGCAGCACGCAGGGGGCTAACAATGAGTGGCAGTTCTTC.

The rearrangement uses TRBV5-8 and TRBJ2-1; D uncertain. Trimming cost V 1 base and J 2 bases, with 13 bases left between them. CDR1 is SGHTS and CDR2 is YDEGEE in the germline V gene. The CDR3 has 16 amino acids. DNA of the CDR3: TGTGCCAGCAGCTTGTGGGTGACGGGCCCCTACAATGAGCAGTTCTTC. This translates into CASSLWVTGPYNEQFF.

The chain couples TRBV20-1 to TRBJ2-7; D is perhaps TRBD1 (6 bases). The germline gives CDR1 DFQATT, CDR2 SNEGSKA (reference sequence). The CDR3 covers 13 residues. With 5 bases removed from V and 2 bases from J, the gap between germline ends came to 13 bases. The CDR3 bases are TGCAGTGCTTACGGGACATCAGCCTACGAGCAGTACTTC. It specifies CSAYGTSAYEQYF.

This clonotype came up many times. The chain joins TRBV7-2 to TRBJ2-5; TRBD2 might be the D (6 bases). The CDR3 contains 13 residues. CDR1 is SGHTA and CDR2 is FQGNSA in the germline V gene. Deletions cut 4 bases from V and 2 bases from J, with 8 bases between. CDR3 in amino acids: CASSSGLQETQYF. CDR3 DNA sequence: TGTGCCAGCAGCTCAGGACTACAAGAGACCCAGTACTTC.

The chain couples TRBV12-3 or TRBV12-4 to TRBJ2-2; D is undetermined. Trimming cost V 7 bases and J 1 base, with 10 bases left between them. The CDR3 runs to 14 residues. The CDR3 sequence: CASIKGKNTGELFF. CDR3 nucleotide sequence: TGTGCCAGCATCAAAGGGAAGAACACCGGGGAGCTGTTTTTT.

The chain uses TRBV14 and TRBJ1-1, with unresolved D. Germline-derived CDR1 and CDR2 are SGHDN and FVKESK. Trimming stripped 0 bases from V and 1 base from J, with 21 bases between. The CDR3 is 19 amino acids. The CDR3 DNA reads TGTGCCAGCAGCCAAGATATCAGGCTTCGAGGGTTGGCGAACACTGAAGCTTTCTTT. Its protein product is CASSQDIRLRGLANTEAFF.

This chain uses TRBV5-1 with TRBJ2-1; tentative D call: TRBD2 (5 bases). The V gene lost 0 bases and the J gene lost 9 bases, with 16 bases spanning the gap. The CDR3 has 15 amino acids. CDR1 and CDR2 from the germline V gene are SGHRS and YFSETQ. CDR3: CASSLAWTRASEQFF. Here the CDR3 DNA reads TGCGCCAGCAGCTTGGCCTGGACTCGGGCGAGTGAGCAGTTCTTC.

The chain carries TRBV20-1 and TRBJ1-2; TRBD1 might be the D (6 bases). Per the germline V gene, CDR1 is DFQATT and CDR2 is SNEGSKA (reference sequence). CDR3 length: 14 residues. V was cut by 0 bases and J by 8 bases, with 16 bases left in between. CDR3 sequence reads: CSARDQGTKGGYTF. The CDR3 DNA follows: TGCAGTGCTAGAGATCAGGGGACAAAAGGAGGCTACACCTTC.

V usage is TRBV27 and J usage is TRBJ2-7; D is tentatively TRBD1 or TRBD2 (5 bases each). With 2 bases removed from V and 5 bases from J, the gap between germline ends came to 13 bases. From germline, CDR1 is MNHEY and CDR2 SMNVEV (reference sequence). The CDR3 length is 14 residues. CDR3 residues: CASSLQVRGDEQYF. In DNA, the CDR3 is TGTGCCAGCAGTTTACAGGTCCGAGGGGACGAGCAGTACTTC.

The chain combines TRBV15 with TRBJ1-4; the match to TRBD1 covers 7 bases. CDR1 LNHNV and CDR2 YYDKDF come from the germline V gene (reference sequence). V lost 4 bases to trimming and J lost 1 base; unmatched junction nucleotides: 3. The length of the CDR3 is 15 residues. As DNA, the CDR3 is TGTGCCACCAGCACAAGACAGGGAACTAATGAAAAACTGTTTTTT. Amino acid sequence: CATSTRQGTNEKLFF.

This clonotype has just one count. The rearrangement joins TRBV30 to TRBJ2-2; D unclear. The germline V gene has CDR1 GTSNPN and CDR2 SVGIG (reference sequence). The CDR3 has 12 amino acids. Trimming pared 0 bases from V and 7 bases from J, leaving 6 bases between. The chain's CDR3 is CAWSVTGGELFF. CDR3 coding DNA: TGTGCCTGGAGTGTAACGGGCGGGGAGCTGTTTTTT.

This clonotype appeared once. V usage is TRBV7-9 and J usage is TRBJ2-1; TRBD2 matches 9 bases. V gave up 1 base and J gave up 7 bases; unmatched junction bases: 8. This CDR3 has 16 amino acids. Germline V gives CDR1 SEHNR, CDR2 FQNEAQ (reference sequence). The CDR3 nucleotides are TGTGCCAGCAGCTTAGTCGGCGGGGGGGCAGAGAATGAGCAGTTCTTC. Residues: CASSLVGGGAENEQFF.

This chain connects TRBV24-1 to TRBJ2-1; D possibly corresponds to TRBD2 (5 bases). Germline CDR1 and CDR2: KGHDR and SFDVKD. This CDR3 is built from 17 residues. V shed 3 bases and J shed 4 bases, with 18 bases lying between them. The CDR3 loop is CATSDLPAGPGYNEQFF. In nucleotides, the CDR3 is TGTGCCACCAGTGATCTTCCGGCGGGTCCGGGGTACAATGAGCAGTTCTTC.

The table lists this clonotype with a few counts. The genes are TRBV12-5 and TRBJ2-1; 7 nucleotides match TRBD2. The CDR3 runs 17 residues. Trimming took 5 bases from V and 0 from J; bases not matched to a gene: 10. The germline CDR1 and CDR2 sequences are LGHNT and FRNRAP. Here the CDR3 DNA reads TGTGCTAGTGGTGTTGGGTGGCGGGAGAGCTCCTACAATGAGCAGTTCTTC. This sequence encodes CASGVGWRESSYNEQFF. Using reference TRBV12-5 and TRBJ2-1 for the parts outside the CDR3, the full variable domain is DARVTQTPRHKVTEMGQEVTMRCQPILGHNTVFWYRQTMMQGLELLAYFRNRAPLDDSGMPKDRFSAEMPDATLATLKIQPSEPRDSAVYFCASGVGWRESSYNEQFFGPGTRLTVL.

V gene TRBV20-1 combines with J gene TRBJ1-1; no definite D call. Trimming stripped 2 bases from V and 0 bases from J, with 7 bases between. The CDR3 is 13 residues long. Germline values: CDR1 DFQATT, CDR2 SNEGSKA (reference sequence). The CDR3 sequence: CSARWGLNTEAFF. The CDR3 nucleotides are TGCAGTGCTAGATGGGGATTGAACACTGAAGCTTTCTTT.